This paragraph reports one T cell receptor (beta chain). This entry belongs to a study of control samples from healthy donors and cancer patients. Sequenced by immunoSEQ multiplex PCR; TCRdb stores in-frame clones only, minus some. Of some 120,000 clones listed, less than 95% are singletons. The V gene's germline CDR1 is SGDLS and CDR2 YYNGEE. CDR3 length: 15 amino acids. The V and J ends lost 3 bases and 3 bases respectively, with 13 bases between them. This clonotype originated in a man younger than 30 in good health. Sample: blood. The J gene is TRBJ2-1, the V gene TRBV9; D may be TRBD1 (6 bases). The CDR3 DNA sequence: TGTGCCAGCAGCGAGGGGCAGGGGATCTACAATGAGCAGTTCTTC. It codes for CASSEGQGIYNEQFF.